The 27 T cell receptor beta chains given below trace back to one sample, sequenced in a study of vaccination and CD4 T cells after COVID-19. These receptors' targets are unknown. As for treatment: roughly 10-day PBMC culture with coronavirus spike peptide pools or control peptides (ViraFEST assay). At the Johns Hopkins FTIC core, DNA taken from cultured CD4+ T cells was sequenced by way of the Oncomine TCR Beta short-read assay. TCRdb recomputed calls from the PCR reads with MiXCR, one row per CDR3 protein. This table has about 6,600 distinct CDR3 sequences, approximately 21% appearing once. Sequences were derived from CD4+ T cells from blood, cultured in vitro, sampled after SARS-CoV-2 vaccination. The receptor set was obtained from a human donor who had recovered from COVID-19.

The chain is built from TRBV5-5 and TRBJ2-5; weak D call: TRBD1 (6 bases). The CDR3 covers 15 residues. Deletions cut 3 bases from V and 5 bases from J, with 17 bases between. CDR1 and CDR2 (germline): SGHKS, YYEKEE (reference sequence). The CDR3 nucleotides are TGTGCCAGCAGCTCGTCACTCAGGGGTACGGAGACCCAGTACTTC. This sequence encodes CASSSSLRGTETQYF. Full variable domain (missing parts from reference TRBV5-5 and TRBJ2-5): DAGVTQSPTHLIKTRGQQVTLRCSPISGHKSVSWYQQVLGQGPQFIFQYYEKEERGRGNFPDRFSARQFPNYSSELNVNALLLGDSALYLCASSSSLRGTETQYFGPGTRLLVL.

The chain links TRBV7-2 to TRBJ1-2; D not certain. The CDR3 consists of 15 residues. Germline V lookup: CDR1 SGHTA, CDR2 FQGNSA. V was cut by 5 bases and J by 0 bases, with 13 bases left in between. DNA of the CDR3: TGTGCCAGCAGCCAATATAGGGCTTCTAACTATGGCTACACCTTC. Translating it yields CASSQYRASNYGYTF.

The V gene is TRBV27, the J gene TRBJ1-5; tentative D call: TRBD1 (6 bases). The CDR3 length is 15 residues. The germline V and J ends were trimmed by 6 bases and 0 bases, with 12 bases remaining between them. Germline V lookup: CDR1 MNHEY, CDR2 SMNVEV (reference sequence). CDR3 region: CASSFGGASNQPQHF. CDR3 DNA: TGTGCCAGCAGCTTCGGGGGGGCTAGCAATCAGCCCCAGCATTTT.

This clonotype is judged medium-sized (0.01 to 0.1%). This chain joins TRBV6-1 and TRBJ2-7; 8 nucleotides agree with TRBD1. With V trimmed by 0 bases and J by 2 bases, 3 bases remained unmatched. Germline CDR1 MNHNS, CDR2 SASEGT. The length of the CDR3 is 15 residues. The CDR3 coding sequence is TGTGCCAGCAGTGAAGCTCGGACAGGGCCCTACGAGCAGTACTTC. It codes for CASSEARTGPYEQYF.

A few counts support this clonotype. The chain couples TRBV19 to TRBJ2-7, with D unresolved. Per the germline V gene, CDR1 is LNHDA and CDR2 is SQIVND (reference sequence). The CDR3 runs 15 residues. The ends were cut back, 4 bases at V and 1 base at J, with 14 bases in the middle. The CDR3: CASSNSGSKSYEQYF. DNA of the CDR3: TGTGCCAGTAGTAATTCAGGTTCGAAATCCTACGAGCAGTACTTC.

By its share, this clonotype is large (0.1 to 1%). The chain links TRBV6-1 to TRBJ2-7, with 7 nucleotides matching TRBD1. V trimming: 5 bases; J trimming: 2 bases; junction bases outside the gene matches: 3. This CDR3 comprises 13 residues. Germline CDR1 reads MNHNS; CDR2 reads SASEGT. The CDR3 protein is CASSRGPTYEQYF. The DNA of the CDR3 is TGTGCCAGCAGTAGGGGGCCGACCTACGAGCAGTACTTC.

This clonotype is judged medium-sized (0.01 to 0.1%). The rearrangement joins TRBV7-2 to TRBJ1-5; D is unclear. Germline V gene lookup returns CDR1 SGHTA and CDR2 FQGNSA. V lost 0 bases and J lost 5, with 5 bases in between. The CDR3 sequence is 13 residues long. This CDR3 is CASSLATYQPQHF. DNA of the CDR3: TGTGCCAGCAGCTTAGCTACCTATCAGCCCCAGCATTTT.

The chain is built from TRBV20-1 and TRBJ2-2, with D uncertain. This CDR3 is 14 amino acids long. The germline V gene encodes CDR1 DFQATT and CDR2 SNEGSKA (reference sequence). The germline V and J ends were trimmed by 2 bases and 2 bases, with 9 bases remaining between them. CDR3 nucleotides: TGCAGTGCTAGACCTACACCAAACACCGGGGAGCTGTTTTTT. Translating it yields CSARPTPNTGELFF.

This clonotype is deemed medium-sized. V usage is TRBV25-1 and J usage is TRBJ2-5; D is unresolved. Per germline, CDR1 MGHDK and CDR2 SYGVNS. This CDR3 spans 15 amino acids. V lost 1 base and J lost 4, with 13 bases in between. This CDR3 reads CASSEWVGNGETQYF. CDR3 nucleotide sequence: TGTGCCAGCAGTGAATGGGTGGGGAATGGAGAGACCCAGTACTTC.

This clonotype has more than one count but fewer than ten. The chain is built from TRBV7-9 and TRBJ2-3; D possibly matches TRBD1 or TRBD2 (5 bases each). V lost 2 bases and J 4 bases, leaving 19 bases between the germline ends. This CDR3 contains 17 residues. In germline, CDR1 is SEHNR, CDR2 FQNEAQ (reference sequence). CDR3 nucleotides: TGTGCCAGCAGCTTAAGTCGCATGGCAGGGAGTGCAGATACGCAGTATTTT. Protein product: CASSLSRMAGSADTQYF. Full variable domain (rest looked up from reference TRBV7-9 and TRBJ2-3): DTGVSQNPRHKITKRGQNVTFRCDPISEHNRLYWYRQTLGQGPEFLTYFQNEAQLEKSRLLSDRFSAERPKGSFSTLEIQRTEQGDSAMYLCASSLSRMAGSADTQYFGPGTRLTVL.

This clonotype ranks as medium-sized. The V call is TRBV28, the J call TRBJ2-5, with 7 bases fitting TRBD1. Germline assignment: CDR1 MDHEN and CDR2 SYDVKM. The CDR3 totals 12 residues. The V and J ends lost 7 bases and 7 bases, in that order; junction bases with no gene match: 6. The CDR3 nucleotides are TGTGCCAGCAATACAGGGGTGTGGACCCAGTACTTC. Protein sequence: CASNTGVWTQYF.

This clonotype was seen a handful of times. J is TRBJ2-5 and V is TRBV4-1; D is ambiguous. The CDR3 sequence is 14 residues long. Trimming pared 1 base from V and 1 base from J, leaving 7 bases between. Germline loops: CDR1 MGHRA, CDR2 YSYEKL. DNA of the CDR3: TGCGCCAGCAGCCAAGGACGGCTCCAAGAGACCCAGTACTTC. Amino acids: CASSQGRLQETQYF.

This rearrangement joins TRBV7-2 to TRBJ2-1, with 9 bases identical to TRBD1. In germline, CDR1 is SGHTA, CDR2 FQGNSA. The CDR3 loop spans 14 amino acids. V trimming: 1 base; J trimming: 15 bases; junction bases outside the gene matches: 10. Here the CDR3 reads CASSLGRPGQGLFF. The DNA for the CDR3 is TGTGCCAGCAGCTTAGGGAGACCGGGACAGGGACTGTTCTTC.

Sample share makes this clonotype medium-sized. This rearrangement joins TRBV28 to TRBJ2-7, with 8 bases identical to TRBD2. The J segment lost 1 base and the V segment lost 7 bases, leaving 6 bases of the junction unmatched. Germline loops: CDR1 MDHEN, CDR2 SYDVKM. The CDR3 is made up of 14 amino acids. The CDR3 DNA sequence: TGTGCCAGCACCCGGGGGGGGACATCCTACGAGCAGTACTTC. This sequence encodes CASTRGGTSYEQYF. The whole variable domain, filled in from reference TRBV28 and TRBJ2-7, reads DVKVTQSSRYLVKRTGEKVFLECVQDMDHENMFWYRQDPGLGLRLIYFSYDVKMKEKGDIPEGYSVSREKKERFSLILESASTNQTSMYLCASTRGGTSYEQYFGPGTRLTVT.

The rearrangement uses TRBV12-3 or TRBV12-4 and TRBJ2-5, with TRBD2 matching 9 bases. The CDR3 length is 16 residues. The J segment lost 5 bases and the V segment lost 3 bases, leaving 10 bases of the junction unmatched. CDR3 in amino acids: CASSFGGGASGETQYF. For the CDR3, the DNA is TGTGCCAGCAGTTTTGGCGGGGGGGCCTCCGGCGAGACCCAGTACTTC.

The chain links TRBV28 to TRBJ2-7; 15 nucleotides agree with TRBD2. Trimming cost V 3 bases and J 0 bases; bases outside gene matches: 12. Looked up from germline, CDR1 is MDHEN and CDR2 is SYDVKM. The CDR3 has 20 residues. CDR3 DNA: TGTGCCAGCAGTTTGGGCTTTAGGACTAGCGGGAGGGAGAGCTCCTACGAGCAGTACTTC. Translated: CASSLGFRTSGRESSYEQYF. Full variable domain (remainder filled in from reference TRBV28 and TRBJ2-7): DVKVTQSSRYLVKRTGEKVFLECVQDMDHENMFWYRQDPGLGLRLIYFSYDVKMKEKGDIPEGYSVSREKKERFSLILESASTNQTSMYLCASSLGFRTSGRESSYEQYFGPGTRLTVT.

This clonotype is categorized as medium-sized (0.01 to 0.1%). V gene TRBV4-2 combines with J gene TRBJ2-5, with TRBD2 matching 8 bases. The V and J ends lost 0 bases and 1 base, in that order; junction bases with no gene match: 1. This CDR3 is built from 15 residues. Germline values: CDR1 LGHNA, CDR2 YNFKEQ. CDR3 nucleotides: TGTGCCAGCAGCCAAGATCGGGGGGGCCAAGAGACCCAGTACTTC. Its translation is CASSQDRGGQETQYF.

This clonotype appeared a few times. The V gene is TRBV6-5, the J gene TRBJ1-2, with 8 bases identical to TRBD1. The germline V gene has CDR1 MNHEY and CDR2 SVGAGI. This CDR3 region has 13 residues. V lost 4 bases and J lost 6; bases outside the gene matches: 4. The CDR3 DNA sequence: TGTGCCAGCAGTTTACAGGGGGGAAATGGCTACACCTTC. This encodes CASSLQGGNGYTF.

This chain connects TRBV5-4 to TRBJ2-7; TRBD2 matches at 11 bases. The CDR3 consists of 16 residues. With 4 bases clipped from V and 3 bases from J, the junction kept 9 bases outside the gene matches. Germline CDR1 SGHNT, CDR2 YYREEE (reference sequence). CDR3 residues: CASSPGLAANYYEQYF. DNA for the CDR3: TGTGCCAGCAGCCCGGGACTAGCGGCAAACTACTACGAGCAGTACTTC.

This clonotype has more than one count but fewer than ten. The chain carries TRBV5-4 and TRBJ2-7; 9 positions agree with TRBD2. Germline CDR1 is SGHNT and CDR2 is YYREEE (reference sequence). V shed 4 bases, J shed 5 bases, and the junction held 13 bases outside the gene matches. The CDR3 is made up of 16 amino acids. CDR3 residues: CASSPSGGSGRHEQYF. The CDR3, as DNA: TGTGCCAGCAGCCCATCCGGGGGTAGCGGGAGACACGAGCAGTACTTC.

This clonotype turned up a few times. This rearrangement joins TRBV20-1 to TRBJ2-1; a weak D match, TRBD1 (7 bases). The CDR3 runs to 17 residues. Trimming removed 2 bases at V and 10 bases at J, with 27 bases between. CDR1 and CDR2 from the germline V gene are DFQATT and SNEGSKA (reference sequence). CDR3 loop: CSARLFPGGPNLIEQFF. In nucleotides, the CDR3 is TGCAGTGCTAGACTATTTCCAGGGGGGCCAAACCTAATCGAGCAGTTCTTC.

V and J are TRBV28 and TRBJ1-3, with D perhaps TRBD1 (5 bases). V was clipped by 7 bases and J by 2 bases, with 12 bases between them. This CDR3 contains 14 residues. The germline V gene has CDR1 MDHEN and CDR2 SYDVKM. The CDR3 loop is CASTPWGTGNTIYF. CDR3 DNA sequence: TGTGCCAGCACCCCATGGGGGACTGGAAACACCATATATTTT.

The rearrangement links TRBV2 to TRBJ1-5, with TRBD1 identical over 8 bases. The CDR3 has 14 residues. V trimming: 2 bases; J trimming: 8 bases; junction bases outside the gene matches: 5. From germline, CDR1 is SNHLY and CDR2 FYNNEI. In DNA, the CDR3 is TGTGCCAGCAGTGAACGGCAGGGGGCCAAGCCCCAGCATTTT. Protein product: CASSERQGAKPQHF.

V is TRBV4-2 and J is TRBJ2-1; 14 nucleotides align to TRBD2. The J segment lost 0 bases and the V segment lost 3 bases, leaving 7 bases of the junction unmatched. The germline V gene has CDR1 LGHNA and CDR2 YNFKEQ. CDR3 size: 19 residues. CDR3 amino acids: CASSQGLAGDTFSYNEQFF. DNA for the CDR3: TGTGCCAGCAGCCAGGGACTAGCGGGGGACACTTTCTCCTACAATGAGCAGTTCTTC.

V usage is TRBV19 and J usage is TRBJ2-1; possible D gene TRBD2, 9 bases. The CDR3 totals 18 residues. The germline CDR1 and CDR2 sequences are LNHDA and SQIVND (reference sequence). V lost 4 bases and J lost 7, with 26 bases in between. The CDR3 protein is CASSRTGSGAGGGNEQFF. CDR3 bases: TGTGCCAGTAGTAGGACAGGGAGCGGCGCGGGAGGGGGGAATGAGCAGTTCTTC.

Concerning this clonotype itself: This likely traces to a read error, being one base from a far larger clone. The chain is built from TRBV6-6 and TRBJ1-2; 7 bases are a match to TRBD1. The CDR3 consists of 15 residues. The germline CDR1 and CDR2 sequences are MNHNY and SVGAGI (reference sequence). The CDR3 DNA follows: TGTGCCGGCAGTTATCAGGGGGAGGCTAACTATGGCTACACCTTC. Its translation: CAGSYQGEANYGYTF.

As concerns this clonotype: This clone may be a read error of a much larger clone one base away. The chain joins TRBV20-1 to TRBJ1-1, with 8 bases that match TRBD1. Germline V gene data show CDR1 as DFQATT and CDR2 as SNEGSKA (reference sequence). The CDR3 has 14 residues. V lost 1 base to trimming and J lost 4 bases; unmatched junction nucleotides: 5. The chain's CDR3 is CSARGRGQVTEAFF. The CDR3 region has the DNA TGCAGTGCTAGAGGCAGGGGGCAGGTCACTGAAGCTTTCTTT.